This T cell receptor (beta chain) was captured in a study of blood T cell repertoires in COVID-19. Study at large: There were acute and convalescent COVID-19 samples, and they came from the United States, Italy and Spain.

Trimming removed 0 bases from V and 8 bases from J; junction bases left unmatched: 16. This CDR3 has 18 residues. Germline values: CDR1 MGHRA, CDR2 YSYEKL. The method was immunoSEQ multiplex PCR; TCRdb's version includes in-frame clones alone and lacks a portion of them. The data show about 220,000 clones, 75% to 90% seen once. The material sequenced was peripheral blood. This TCR came from a man aged 35 to 55 with acute or convalescent COVID-19. V and J are TRBV4-1 and TRBJ2-1, with 7 bases that match TRBD2. The CDR3 is CASSQDLGRGRDIHEQFF. In nucleotides, the CDR3 is TGCGCCAGCAGCCAAGATCTGGGGAGGGGCCGGGATATACATGAGCAGTTCTTC.